This TCR beta chain was recorded in a study of monozygotic twins with inflammatory bowel disease. General observations from the study: It was not supported that a single strong signal or clonotype was associated with IBD. Especially where disease activity was present, IBD patients had fewer clonotypes in common with others than healthy twins did.

Germline V lookup: CDR1 SGHTA, CDR2 FQGNSA. This CDR3 comprises 17 residues. Eight separate reactions per sample served to make cDNA. TCRdb processed the 5' RACE reads again and assigns one entry to each CDR3 protein, with no DNA. This table holds roughly 100,000 distinct CDR3 sequences. As regards this clonotype: Its antigen is not identified.

This clonotype was obtained from a human donor with ulcerative colitis or Crohn's disease, or a healthy co-twin of an affected twin (not recorded which). Sequencing input: blood. The chain couples TRBV7-2 to TRBJ2-7; TCRdb's D call of TRBD2 is untestable without DNA. The CDR3 protein is CASSLPPGAGVSYEQYF. Full variable domain (missing parts from reference TRBV7-2 and TRBJ2-7): GAGVSQSPSNKVTEKGKDVELRCDPISGHTALYWYRQSLGQGLEFLIYFQGNSAPDKSGLPSDRFSAERTGGSVSTLTIQRTQQEDSAVYLCASSLPPGAGVSYEQYFGPGTRLTVT.